The present entry profiles one TCR beta chain with its context. The antigen is unknown. Naive CD8 cells were CD45RO-negative, positively selected for CCR7, excluding terminally differentiated effector memory CD45RA+ cells. Using immunoSEQ multiplex PCR, the repertoire was profiled, and TCRdb retains in-frame clones only, with some absent. Found here are about 2.1 million clones, around 95% of them singletons; the top ten hold about 1.6%. The CDR3 is 16 amino acids. CDR1 is MDHEN and CDR2 is SYDVKM in the germline V gene. V shed 7 bases, J shed 7 bases, and the junction held 11 bases outside the gene matches. These data belong to a study of shared clonotypes between healthy human individuals. Study context: For every donor, three CD4 naive, three CD4 memory, two CD8 naive and one CD8 memory plates were used. Overall study results and limits: Clonotypes not shared had lower generation probabilities than those common to all four donors.

Input material: naive CD8+ T cells from PBMCs. The TCR comes from a man aged 18 to 35 in good health. Some clones in this sample may be carry-over from other donors' samples. The chain carries TRBV28 and TRBJ2-1; TRBD2 agrees at 12 bases. The CDR3 is CASMLAGGDVGNEQFF. The DNA for the CDR3 is TGTGCCAGCATGCTAGCGGGAGGGGACGTAGGAAATGAGCAGTTCTTC.